The 16 T cell receptor beta chains below come from one sample, sequenced in a study of OX40 agonist ivuxolimab in advanced cancers. Sequencing was performed with immunoSEQ multiplex PCR; in TCRdb, only in-frame clones are kept and a portion is missing. The sample holds roughly 70,000 clones; 75% to 90% are singletons and the top ten take about 0.41%. Sequencing was performed on CD4+ or CD8+ T cells sorted from blood, taken in a trial of the OX40 agonist ivuxolimab. The receptors stem from an adult with an advanced solid tumor such as melanoma, head and neck, liver or kidney cancer.

This chain joins TRBV10-3 and TRBJ2-3; either TRBD1 or TRBD2 may supply D (7 bases each). The CDR3 consists of 17 residues. Per germline, CDR1 ENHRY and CDR2 SYGVKD. V was clipped by 4 bases and J by 5 bases, with 22 bases between them. The CDR3 sequence is CAISVGGLGGRQDTQYF. CDR3 DNA: TGTGCCATCAGTGTCGGGGGGTTAGGGGGCCGACAAGATACGCAGTATTTT.

The genes are TRBV5-5 and TRBJ1-6; TRBD1 might be the D (5 bases). Germline CDR1 reads SGHKS; CDR2 reads YYEKEE (reference sequence). The CDR3 spans 15 residues. Trimming stripped 0 bases from V and 6 bases from J, with 10 bases between. The CDR3 bases are TGTGCCAGCAGCTTGGTAGACAGCAGTAATTCACCCCTCCACTTT. This gives the protein CASSLVDSSNSPLHF.

V and J are TRBV7-9 and TRBJ1-2, with D hard to call. V was cut by 0 bases and J by 9 bases, with 11 bases left in between. The germline V gene encodes CDR1 SEHNR and CDR2 FQNEAQ (reference sequence). The CDR3 runs 13 residues. The CDR3 is CASSLAAGWSYTF. CDR3 DNA sequence: TGTGCCAGCAGCTTAGCGGCAGGCTGGAGCTACACCTTC.

V usage is TRBV2 and J usage is TRBJ1-6, with D unclear. Looked up from germline, CDR1 is SNHLY and CDR2 is FYNNEI. The ends were cut back, 11 bases at V and 7 bases at J, with 15 bases in the middle. The CDR3 is made up of 13 amino acids. CDR3 sequence: CADRNSLNSPLHF. The CDR3 DNA reads as TGTGCCGATAGGAACAGCCTGAATTCACCCCTCCACTTT. Full variable domain (outside the CDR3, taken from reference TRBV2 and TRBJ1-6): EPEVTQTPSHQVTQMGQEVILRCVPISNHLYFYWYRQILGQKVEFLVSFYNNEISEKSEIFDDQFSVERPDGSNFTLKIRSTKLEDSAMYFCADRNSLNSPLHFGNGTRLTVT.

The genes are TRBV28 and TRBJ1-2; TRBD1 is a possible D gene (5 bases). V was pared by 4 bases and J by 10 bases, with 10 bases between. From germline, CDR1 is MDHEN and CDR2 SYDVKM. This CDR3 comprises 11 residues. The CDR3 spells CASSSDIAYTF. The CDR3 nucleotides read TGTGCCAGCAGTTCGGACATTGCCTACACCTTC.

The V call is TRBV19, the J call TRBJ2-5; possible D gene TRBD1, 6 bases. Germline values: CDR1 LNHDA, CDR2 SQIVND (reference sequence). CDR3 length equals 12 residues. Trimming took off 5 bases at V and 6 bases at J, with 10 bases between the two ends. The CDR3 protein is CASSLQGQTQYF. As DNA, the CDR3 is TGTGCCAGTAGTCTCCAGGGGCAGACCCAGTACTTC.

The rearrangement links TRBV5-1 to TRBJ2-7; D is possibly TRBD1 (6 bases). V gave up 1 base and J gave up 6 bases, with 8 bases separating them. This CDR3 is 12 amino acids long. In germline, CDR1 is SGHRS, CDR2 YFSETQ. In nucleotides, the CDR3 is TGCGCCAGCAGCTTGACAGGGCTCGAGCAGTACGTC. Translated: CASSLTGLEQYV.

V is TRBV21-1 and J is TRBJ2-7; TRBD1, the table's D call, lacks a check against the DNA. TRBV21-1 constitutes a pseudogene. The CDR3 has 14 residues. CDR3 loop: CASSKRDRGAEQYV. CDR3 sequence (DNA): TGTGCCAGCAGCAAACGCGACAGGGGGGCCGAGCAGTACGTC.

This sequence joins TRBV28 and TRBJ1-1, with D perhaps matching TRBD1 (6 bases). This CDR3 has 15 amino acids. Trimming pared 5 bases from V and 6 bases from J, leaving 19 bases between. Looked up from germline, CDR1 is MDHEN and CDR2 is SYDVKM. CDR3 coding DNA: TGTGCCAGCAGTCGGGCGGGGACAAGGGGACCTGAAGCTTTCTTT. It encodes CASSRAGTRGPEAFF.

The J gene is TRBJ1-6, the V gene TRBV5-4; no reliable D call. This CDR3 contains 15 residues. V lost 4 bases and J lost 8, with 16 bases in between. Per the germline V gene, CDR1 is SGHNT and CDR2 is YYREEE (reference sequence). The CDR3 is CASSQILKPDSPLHF. The CDR3 nucleotides are TGTGCCAGCAGCCAAATTTTAAAGCCAGATTCACCCCTCCACTTT.

The rearrangement uses TRBV5-4 and TRBJ2-3; 9 nucleotides match TRBD1. V shed 0 bases and J 5 bases; nucleotides not matched to a gene: 4. Germline CDR1 and CDR2: SGHNT and YYREEE (reference sequence). This CDR3 is built from 15 residues. The CDR3 DNA reads TGTGCCAGCAGCTTGGACAGGGGGCGCGTAGATACGCAGTATTTT. Its protein product is CASSLDRGRVDTQYF.

V usage is TRBV19 and J usage is TRBJ1-5, with no clear D. Germline CDR1 LNHDA, CDR2 SQIVND (reference sequence). The CDR3 is 15 amino acids. V lost 8 bases to trimming and J lost 1 base, with 15 bases between them. CDR3 sequence reads: CASSYNLESNQPQHF. CDR3 DNA: TGTGCCAGTTCGTACAATTTGGAGAGCAATCAGCCCCAGCATTTT.

This chain joins TRBV5-6 and TRBJ1-1; D might be TRBD1 (5 bases). The germline CDR1 and CDR2 sequences are SGHDT and YYEEEE. The CDR3 consists of 17 residues. V dropped 0 bases and J dropped 2 bases, with 17 bases sitting between them. This CDR3 reads CASSLVAPGPENTEAFF. The CDR3 DNA sequence: TGTGCCAGCAGCTTGGTTGCCCCGGGACCAGAAAACACTGAAGCTTTCTTT.

The chain links TRBV27 to TRBJ2-2; unclear D gene. With 2 bases removed from V and 5 bases from J, the gap between germline ends came to 9 bases. This CDR3 is built from 14 residues. Per the germline V gene, CDR1 is MNHEY and CDR2 is SMNVEV (reference sequence). CDR3 sequence (DNA): TGTGCCAGCAGTTTAGGGTGGGGAACCGGGGAGCTGTTTTTT. Protein product: CASSLGWGTGELFF.

This chain connects TRBV27 to TRBJ1-2; D ambiguous. This CDR3 comprises 15 residues. In germline, CDR1 is MNHEY, CDR2 SMNVEV (reference sequence). V was clipped by 3 bases and J by 1 base, with 12 bases between them. CDR3 in DNA: TGTGCCAGCAGTTTGAAGGGAGGGAGTAACTATGGCTACACCTTC. It is translated as CASSLKGGSNYGYTF.

A few counts support this clone. The chain links TRBV5-1 to TRBJ1-4; possible D gene TRBD1, 5 bases. Germline V lookup: CDR1 SGHRS, CDR2 YFSETQ. V lost 7 bases and J lost 4, with 14 bases in between. There are 14 residues in the CDR3. The CDR3 protein is CASGLTGGNEKLFF. In DNA form, the CDR3 reads TGCGCCAGCGGACTGACTGGGGGTAATGAAAAACTGTTTTTT.